A single TCR beta chain is shown here with its context. This CDR3 region has 12 residues. V was clipped by 5 bases and J by 5 bases, with 9 bases between them. The sample belongs to a study of blood T cell repertoires in COVID-19. Study context: There were acute and convalescent COVID-19 samples, and they came from the United States, Italy and Spain. Sources were T cells, B-cell-depleted T cells, or PBMCs; the material itself was cDNA or gDNA.

How the authors handled the data: From reference gene primer amplification, estimates of nucleated cell counts were derived. Repertoires were generated with immunoSEQ multiplex PCR, while TCRdb's copy carries only in-frame clones and drops some. The V and J calls and clone size come from that table; D and trimming were worked out from the DNA. The repertoire consists of around 82,000 clones, with about 89% occurring once and the leading ten covering approximately 12%. The chain employs TRBV12-3 or TRBV12-4 and TRBJ1-2; unclear D gene. The source is a man between 65 and 79 years old with active or convalescent COVID-19. Input material: peripheral blood. The CDR3 spells CASSLRDYGYTF. DNA of the CDR3: TGTGCCAGCAGTCTCCGGGATTATGGCTACACCTTC.